A single sample is the source of the 19 T cell receptor beta chains below, sequenced in a study of response to subunit inactivated influenza vaccine. MiXCR was run by TCRdb on the RT-PCR reads, yielding one entry per CDR3 protein. The table records about 540,000 distinct CDR3 sequences, roughly 25% of them present only once. The same data also went into a second study, on T cells expressing NK-cell markers. Per that paper: TCR beta cDNA was made by 5'RACE template switching with UMIs.

Material: CD4+ T cells sorted from PBMCs, obtained less than 13 days after vaccination. The receptors were gathered from a man aged 50 to 60 who received an inactivated influenza vaccine.

This clonotype was detected a few times. The chain is built from TRBV30 and TRBJ1-3; the D gene is possibly TRBD1 (5 bases). The germline gives CDR1 GTSNPN, CDR2 SVGIG (reference sequence). The CDR3 extends over 12 amino acids. Trimming shortened V by 4 bases and J by 7 bases, and 11 bases separated the two germline ends. Written as DNA, the CDR3 is TGTGCCTGGACAGGGAGCAGGAACACCATATATTTT. Protein product: CAWTGSRNTIYF. Full variable domain (missing parts from reference TRBV30 and TRBJ1-3): SQTIHQWPATLVQPVGSPLSLECTVEGTSNPNLYWYRQAAGRGLQLLFYSVGIGQISSEVPQNLSASRPQDRQFILSSKKLLLSDSGFYLCAWTGSRNTIYFGEGSWLTVV.

This clonotype was recorded a few times. The chain couples TRBV25-1 to TRBJ2-7; no clear D. V lost 4 bases to trimming and J lost 7 bases, with 11 bases between them. In germline, CDR1 is MGHDK, CDR2 SYGVNS. This CDR3 is built from 12 residues. This CDR3 reads CASSGPTREQYF. CDR3 DNA: TGTGCCAGCAGTGGACCCACTCGGGAGCAGTACTTC.

This chain connects TRBV18 to TRBJ1-3; possibly TRBD1 for D (5 bases). In germline, CDR1 is KGHSH, CDR2 LQKENI. This CDR3 is 16 amino acids long. V was trimmed by 11 bases and J by 0 bases, leaving 20 bases between them. The CDR3 is CASQLTGASSGNTIYF. The DNA for the CDR3 is TGTGCCTCACAGCTCACCGGGGCCTCCTCTGGAAACACCATATATTTT.

J is TRBJ1-6 and V is TRBV7-9, with 7 bases matching TRBD1. With V trimmed by 5 bases and J by 8 bases, 9 bases remained unmatched. Germline V CDR1 and CDR2: SEHNR, FQNEAQ (reference sequence). The CDR3 sequence is 15 residues long. CDR3 protein: CASSLRGILDSPLHF. The CDR3, as DNA: TGTGCCAGCAGCCTCAGGGGGATTTTAGATTCACCCCTCCACTTT.

The chain combines TRBV5-1 with TRBJ1-1; D uncertain. The CDR3 is 14 amino acids. The germline V gene has CDR1 SGHRS and CDR2 YFSETQ. Trimming stripped 0 bases from V and 5 bases from J, with 11 bases between. The CDR3 loop reads CASSLALRGTEAFF. CDR3 in DNA: TGCGCCAGCAGCTTGGCGCTTAGAGGAACTGAAGCTTTCTTT.

This chain connects TRBV5-1 to TRBJ2-2, with D maybe TRBD2 (5 bases). This CDR3 region has 13 residues. Germline V gives CDR1 SGHRS, CDR2 YFSETQ. The V and J ends lost 3 bases and 4 bases respectively, with 7 bases between them. The CDR3 bases are TGCGCCAGCAGCTCTACTAGCACCGGGGAGCTGTTTTTT. This encodes CASSSTSTGELFF.

This clonotype was found once. The junction departs from germline at one end; a sequencing error may be responsible. J is TRBJ1-4 and V is TRBV4-2; no firm D call. CDR3 length equals 17 residues. Germline V CDR1 and CDR2: LGHNA, YNFKEQ. The CDR3, as DNA: TGTCCCAGCAGCCAAGATAATATTGGAGGAGGAGGGGAAAAACTGTTTTTT. It is translated as CPSSQDNIGGGGEKLFF.

This clonotype was seen a few times. The rearrangement links TRBV20-1 to TRBJ1-1; a weak D match, TRBD1 (5 bases). Germline values: CDR1 DFQATT, CDR2 SNEGSKA (reference sequence). CDR3 length: 13 amino acids. Trimming pared 4 bases from V and 3 bases from J, leaving 12 bases between. The DNA of the CDR3 is TGCAGTGCTAACGCGGGGGGGGACACTGAAGCTTTCTTT. The encoded protein is CSANAGGDTEAFF.

This chain joins TRBV29-1 and TRBJ2-4; 7 bases map to TRBD2. Germline V lookup: CDR1 SQVTM, CDR2 ANQGSEA. The trim removed 3 bases at V and 4 bases at J, leaving 9 bases unmatched. This CDR3 is built from 15 residues. The CDR3 DNA reads TGCAGCGTTGAGCTAGCGGAACTAGCTAAAAACATTCAGTACTTC. Its protein is CSVELAELAKNIQYF.

This clonotype was detected ten times or more. The chain has TRBV4-2 and TRBJ2-1, with 8 nucleotides matching TRBD2. Germline CDR1 is LGHNA and CDR2 is YNFKEQ. CDR3 length: 15 amino acids. Unmatched junction bases numbered 13, after V lost 6 bases and J lost 9 bases. Written as DNA, the CDR3 is TGTGCCAGCAGGGAACTAGCGGTCGCATCAGGTGAGCAGTTCTTC. Translation gives CASRELAVASGEQFF.

This clonotype was seen a handful of times. This chain links TRBV6-5 with TRBJ2-3; D is uncertain. The V end lost 0 bases, the J end lost 2 bases, and 15 bases lay between the germline ends. Germline V gives CDR1 MNHEY, CDR2 SVGAGI. The CDR3 has 17 amino acids. CDR3 protein: CASSYSYPSLFTDTQYF. CDR3 nucleotides: TGTGCCAGCAGTTACTCCTACCCCTCCCTATTCACAGATACGCAGTATTTT.

The table lists this clonotype with a few counts. This rearrangement joins TRBV6-2 or TRBV6-3 to TRBJ2-7; TRBD1 agrees at 9 bases. This CDR3 region has 14 residues. The V gene end was trimmed by 7 bases and the J gene end by 3 bases; junction bases not matched to a gene: 7. The V gene's germline CDR1 is MNHEY and CDR2 SVGEGT. The CDR3 sequence is CASIAGQGYYEQYF. CDR3 nucleotide sequence: TGTGCCAGCATCGCGGGACAGGGATACTACGAGCAGTACTTC.

The rearrangement uses TRBV10-2 and TRBJ1-1, with D possibly being TRBD1 (6 bases). Trimming took off 4 bases at V and 3 bases at J, with 9 bases between the two ends. Germline V gene lookup returns CDR1 WSHSY and CDR2 SAAADI. CDR3 length: 13 residues. In DNA form, the CDR3 reads TGCGCCAGCAGTGGGCAGGGGCACACTGAAGCTTTCTTT. Protein product: CASSGQGHTEAFF.

This chain uses TRBV12-3 or TRBV12-4 with TRBJ1-2, with no clear D. Between the trimmed V and J ends, which lost 3 bases and 4 bases, there was a span of 9 bases. The CDR3 has 13 residues. DNA for the CDR3: TGTGCCAGCAGTTTTCAGAGTTCCTATGGCTACACCTTC. Amino acid sequence: CASSFQSSYGYTF.

This clonotype was observed a few times. The chain carries TRBV3-1 and TRBJ2-1; 7 bases align to TRBD1. The CDR3 contains 16 residues. Germline V CDR1 and CDR2: LGHDT, YNNKEL (reference sequence). The V and J ends lost 5 bases and 5 bases, in that order; junction bases with no gene match: 12. CDR3 sequence: CASSLQGVLPNNEQFF. The CDR3, as DNA: TGTGCCAGCAGCTTGCAGGGGGTCCTCCCTAACAATGAGCAGTTCTTC.

A few counts support this clonotype. The rearrangement links TRBV5-1 to TRBJ2-5; TRBD2 aligns across 7 bases. After removal of 3 bases from V and 5 bases from J, the junction contained 10 bases not matched to a gene. The CDR3 sequence is 15 residues long. From germline, CDR1 is SGHRS and CDR2 YFSETQ. CDR3 coding DNA: TGCGCCAGCAGCTGGGAGGGCTCGCCCGCGGAGACCCAGTACTTC. Its translation: CASSWEGSPAETQYF.

In its sample, this clonotype was seen many times. The chain has TRBV6-1 and TRBJ2-7, with TRBD1 identical over 10 bases. Germline trimming cut 6 bases from V and 1 base from J; bases unmatched to any gene: 3. The length of the CDR3 is 14 residues. CDR1 and CDR2 from the germline V gene are MNHNS and SASEGT. The CDR3 is CASSWTGGSYEQYF. CDR3 in DNA: TGTGCCAGCAGCTGGACAGGGGGATCCTACGAGCAGTACTTC.

This clonotype showed up just a few times. The rearrangement uses TRBV7-9 and TRBJ2-1; TRBD2 matches at 10 bases. This CDR3 has 15 residues. Germline CDR1 is SEHNR and CDR2 is FQNEAQ (reference sequence). Trimming removed 3 bases from V and 9 bases from J; junction bases left unmatched: 8. CDR3 sequence: CASSLFTSGAGEQFF. The CDR3 DNA reads TGTGCCAGCAGCTTGTTTACTAGCGGGGCGGGTGAGCAGTTCTTC.

J is TRBJ2-1 and V is TRBV2; 10 bases are shared with TRBD2. The length of the CDR3 is 14 residues. Germline V gives CDR1 SNHLY, CDR2 FYNNEI. With 8 bases clipped from V and 6 bases from J, the junction kept 7 bases outside the gene matches. The CDR3 bases are TGTGCCAGCGACGGACTAGCGGACACCAATGAGCAGTTCTTC. It is translated as CASDGLADTNEQFF.